The 5 T cell receptor beta chains presented below share a single source sample, sequenced in a study of T cells after posttransplantation cyclophosphamide. The repertoire was sequenced with immunoSEQ multiplex PCR; TCRdb's copy has only in-frame clones and lacks some. The top ten hold more than 13% of the sample, which has about 32,000 clones, about 90% seen once. What was sequenced was PBMCs. The receptors here all came from a woman aged 35 to 49 with a blood cancer, CMV-positive, and with a related stem cell donor.

The chain has TRBV19 and TRBJ1-1; weak D call: TRBD1 (5 bases). Trimming cost V 6 bases and J 5 bases, with 16 bases left between them. The germline CDR1 and CDR2 sequences are LNHDA and SQIVND (reference sequence). This CDR3 comprises 14 residues. CDR3 residues: CASRHYGGETEAFF. The CDR3 DNA sequence: TGTGCCAGTAGGCATTACGGGGGGGAAACTGAAGCTTTCTTT.

This rearrangement joins TRBV4-2 to TRBJ2-1; no clear D. Germline-derived CDR1 and CDR2 are LGHNA and YNFKEQ. Trimming shortened V by 0 bases and J by 2 bases, and 11 bases separated the two germline ends. The CDR3 is 16 amino acids. CDR3 sequence: CASSQERLPTYNEQFF. CDR3 coding DNA: TGTGCCAGCAGCCAAGAGAGACTTCCGACCTACAATGAGCAGTTCTTC.

This clone has more than one count but fewer than ten. J is TRBJ2-7 and V is TRBV6-5, with TRBD1 matching over 7 bases. CDR1 is MNHEY, CDR2 SVGAGI, per germline. V was pared by 5 bases and J by 5 bases, with 3 bases of the junction left unmatched. The CDR3 spans 12 residues. CDR3 protein: CASSRQGDEQYF. CDR3 in DNA: TGTGCCAGCAGTCGACAGGGAGACGAGCAGTACTTC.

V gene TRBV5-1 combines with J gene TRBJ2-3; TRBD1 matches at 7 bases. V dropped 0 bases and J dropped 5; count of bases not matched to a gene: 9. The germline CDR1 and CDR2 sequences are SGHRS and YFSETQ. This CDR3 has 16 amino acids. The CDR3 loop is CASSLGTGLVRDTQYF. As DNA, the CDR3 is TGCGCCAGCAGCTTGGGGACAGGCTTGGTGAGAGATACGCAGTATTTT.

The chain links TRBV28 to TRBJ1-4; 7 bases fit TRBD1. The germline gives CDR1 MDHEN, CDR2 SYDVKM. Trimming cost V 5 bases and J 7 bases; bases outside gene matches: 13. CDR3 length equals 16 residues. CDR3 DNA: TGTGCCAGCAGTGCCTCCAAGGGGGCGCGGACTGAAAAACTGTTTTTT. It yields the protein CASSASKGARTEKLFF.